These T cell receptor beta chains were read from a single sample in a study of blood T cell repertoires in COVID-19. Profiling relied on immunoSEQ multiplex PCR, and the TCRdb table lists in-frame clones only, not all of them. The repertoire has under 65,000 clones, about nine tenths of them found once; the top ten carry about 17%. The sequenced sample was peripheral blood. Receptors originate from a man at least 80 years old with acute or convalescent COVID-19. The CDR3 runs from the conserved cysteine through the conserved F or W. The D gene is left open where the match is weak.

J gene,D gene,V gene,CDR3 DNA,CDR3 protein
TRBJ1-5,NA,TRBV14,TGTGCCAGCAGTCGGGGGGCCAATCAGCCCCAGCATTTT,CASSRGANQPQHF
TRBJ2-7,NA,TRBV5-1,TGCGCCAGCAGCTTGGCCCCCACCTACGAGCAGTACTTC,CASSLAPTYEQYF
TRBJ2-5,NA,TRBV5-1,TGCGCCAGCAGCTTAGAGGGCTCAGAGACCCAGTACTTC,CASSLEGSETQYF
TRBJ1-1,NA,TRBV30,TGTGCCTGGAGTGGACAGTTCATGAACACTGAAGCTTTCTTT,CAWSGQFMNTEAFF
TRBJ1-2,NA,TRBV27,TGTGCCAGCAGTAACAGGGTTGATGGCTACACCTTC,CASSNRVDGYTF
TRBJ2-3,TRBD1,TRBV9,TGTGCCAGCAGCATCACCGGGACAGGTTTCACAGATACGCAGTATTTT,CASSITGTGFTDTQYF
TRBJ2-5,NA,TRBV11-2,TGTGCCAGCAGCTTAGGTCTCCGAGAGACCCAGTACTTC,CASSLGLRETQYF
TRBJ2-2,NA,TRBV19,TGTGCCAGTAGTATTAGAGGGCACACCGGGGAGCTGTTTTTT,CASSIRGHTGELFF
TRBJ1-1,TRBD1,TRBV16,TGTGCCAGCAGCACGCCGGGACAGGGCCCTGAAGCTTTCTTT,CASSTPGQGPEAFF
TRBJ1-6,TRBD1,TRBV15,TGTGCCACCAGGGACAGGGATAGCTCCTATAATTCACCCCTCCACTTT,CATRDRDSSYNSPLHF
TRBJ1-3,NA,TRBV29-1,TGCAGCGTTGGAAGGGGGATGGGAAACACCATATATTTT,CSVGRGMGNTIYF